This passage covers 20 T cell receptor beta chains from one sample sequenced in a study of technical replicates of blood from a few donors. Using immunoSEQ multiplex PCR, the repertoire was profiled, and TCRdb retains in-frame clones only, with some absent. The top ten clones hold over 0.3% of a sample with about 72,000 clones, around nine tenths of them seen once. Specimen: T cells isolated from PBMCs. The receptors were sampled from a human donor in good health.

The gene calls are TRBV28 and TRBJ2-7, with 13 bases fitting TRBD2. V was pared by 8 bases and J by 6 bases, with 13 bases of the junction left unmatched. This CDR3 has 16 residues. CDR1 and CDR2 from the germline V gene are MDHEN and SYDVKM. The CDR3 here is CASCNFGLAGVAEQYF. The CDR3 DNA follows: TGTGCCAGCTGCAACTTCGGACTAGCGGGAGTTGCCGAGCAGTACTTC.

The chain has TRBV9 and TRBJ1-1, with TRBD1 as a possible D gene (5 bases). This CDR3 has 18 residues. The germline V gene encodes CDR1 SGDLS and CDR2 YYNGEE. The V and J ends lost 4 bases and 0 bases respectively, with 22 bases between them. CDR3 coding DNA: TGTGCCAGCAGCCCTCAACTCTTTAATACAGGAGTGAACACTGAAGCTTTCTTT. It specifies CASSPQLFNTGVNTEAFF.

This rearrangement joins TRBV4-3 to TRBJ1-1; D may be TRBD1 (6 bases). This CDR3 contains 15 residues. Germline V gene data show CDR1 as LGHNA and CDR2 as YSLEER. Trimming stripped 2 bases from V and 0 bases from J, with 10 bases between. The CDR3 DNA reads TGCGCCAGCAGCCAATCAGGGGTGGTGAACACTGAAGCTTTCTTT. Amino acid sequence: CASSQSGVVNTEAFF.

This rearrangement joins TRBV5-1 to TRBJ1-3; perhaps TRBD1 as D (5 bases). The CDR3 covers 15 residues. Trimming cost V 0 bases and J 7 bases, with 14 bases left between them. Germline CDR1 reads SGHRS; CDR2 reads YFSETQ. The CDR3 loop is CASSLGDLSPNTIYF. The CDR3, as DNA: TGCGCCAGCAGCTTGGGGGACTTGTCACCGAACACCATATATTTT.

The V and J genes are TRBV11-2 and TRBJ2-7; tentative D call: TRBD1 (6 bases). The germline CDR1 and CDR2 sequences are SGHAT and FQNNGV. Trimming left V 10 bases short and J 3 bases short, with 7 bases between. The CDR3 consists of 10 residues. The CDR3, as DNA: TGTGCCACACAGGGCTACGAGCAGTACTTC. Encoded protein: CATQGYEQYF.

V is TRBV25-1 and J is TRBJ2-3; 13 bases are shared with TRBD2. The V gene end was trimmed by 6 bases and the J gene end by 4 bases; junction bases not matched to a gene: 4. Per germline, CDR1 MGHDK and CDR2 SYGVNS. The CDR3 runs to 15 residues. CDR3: CASRRTSGRADTQYF. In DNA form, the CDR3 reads TGTGCCAGCAGAAGGACTAGCGGGAGAGCAGATACGCAGTATTTT.

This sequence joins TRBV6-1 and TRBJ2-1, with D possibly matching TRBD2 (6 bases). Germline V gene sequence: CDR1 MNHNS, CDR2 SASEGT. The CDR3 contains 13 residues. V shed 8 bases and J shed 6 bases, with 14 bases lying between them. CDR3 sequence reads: CASSYRRGNEQFF. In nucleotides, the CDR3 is TGTGCCAGCTCCTACCGGCGGGGCAATGAGCAGTTCTTC.

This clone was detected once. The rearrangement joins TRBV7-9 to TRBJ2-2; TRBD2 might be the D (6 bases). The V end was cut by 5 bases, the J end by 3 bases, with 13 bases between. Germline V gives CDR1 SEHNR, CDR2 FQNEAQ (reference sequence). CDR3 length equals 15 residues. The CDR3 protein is CASSVGGTYTGELFF. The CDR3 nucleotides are TGTGCCAGCAGCGTAGGCGGGACCTACACCGGGGAGCTGTTTTTT. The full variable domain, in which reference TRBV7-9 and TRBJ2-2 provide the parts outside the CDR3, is DTGVSQNPRHKITKRGQNVTFRCDPISEHNRLYWYRQTLGQGPEFLTYFQNEAQLEKSRLLSDRFSAERPKGSFSTLEIQRTEQGDSAMYLCASSVGGTYTGELFFGEGSRLTVL.

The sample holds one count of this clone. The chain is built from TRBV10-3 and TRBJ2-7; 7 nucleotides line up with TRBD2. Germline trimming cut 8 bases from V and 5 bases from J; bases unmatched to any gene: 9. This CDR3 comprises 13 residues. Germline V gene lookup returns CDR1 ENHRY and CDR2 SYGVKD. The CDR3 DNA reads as TGTGCCATCGTGGGAGGGGATGGGAACGAGCAGTACTTC. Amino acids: CAIVGGDGNEQYF.

CDR3 sequence: CASSYGDLSYEQYF. In nucleotides, the CDR3 is TGTGCCAGCAGTTACGGAGACTTGTCCTACGAGCAGTACTTC. The J gene is TRBJ2-7, the V gene TRBV6-6, with D unresolved. Germline-derived CDR1 and CDR2 are MNHNY and SVGAGI (reference sequence). Trimming pared 2 bases from V and 1 base from J, leaving 9 bases between. This CDR3 comprises 14 residues.

CDR3 sequence reads: CASSPLAGVGNEQFF. CDR3 nucleotides: TGTGCCAGCAGTCCACTAGCGGGAGTTGGGAATGAGCAGTTCTTC. The chain uses TRBV6-5 and TRBJ2-1; 11 bases map to TRBD2. Losses at the gene ends were 5 bases for V and 7 bases for J; bases not matched to a gene: 7. The germline V gene has CDR1 MNHEY and CDR2 SVGAGI. The CDR3 length is 15 residues.

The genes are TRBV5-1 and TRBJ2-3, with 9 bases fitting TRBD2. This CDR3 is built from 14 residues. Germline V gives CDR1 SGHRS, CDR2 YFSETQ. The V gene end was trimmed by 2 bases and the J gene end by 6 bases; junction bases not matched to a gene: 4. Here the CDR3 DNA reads TGCGCCAGCAGCTTCGCGGGAGGGCAGGATACGCAGTATTTT. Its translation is CASSFAGGQDTQYF.

CDR3 sequence reads: CASSLGLFQFF. Here the CDR3 DNA reads TGTGCCAGCAGCTTGGGACTATTTCAGTTCTTC. The rearrangement uses TRBV7-9 and TRBJ2-1, with 7 nucleotides matching TRBD2. The trim removed 3 bases at V and 13 bases at J, leaving 3 bases unmatched. The CDR3 is 11 amino acids. CDR1 and CDR2 from the germline V gene are SEHNR and FQNEAQ (reference sequence). The full variable domain, completed using reference TRBV7-9 and TRBJ2-1, is DTGVSQNPRHKITKRGQNVTFRCDPISEHNRLYWYRQTLGQGPEFLTYFQNEAQLEKSRLLSDRFSAERPKGSFSTLEIQRTEQGDSAMYLCASSLGLFQFFGPGTRLTVL.

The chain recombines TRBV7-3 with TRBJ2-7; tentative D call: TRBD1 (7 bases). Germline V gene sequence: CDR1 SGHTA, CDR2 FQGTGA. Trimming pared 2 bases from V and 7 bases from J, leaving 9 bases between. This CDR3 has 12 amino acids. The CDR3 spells CASSLPGGEQYF. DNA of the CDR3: TGTGCCAGCAGCTTACCAGGGGGGGAGCAGTACTTC.

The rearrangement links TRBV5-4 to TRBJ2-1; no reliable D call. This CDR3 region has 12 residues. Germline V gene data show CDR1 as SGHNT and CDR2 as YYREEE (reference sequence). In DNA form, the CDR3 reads TGTGTAAGTTTTAGCTCCTACAATGAGCAGTTCTTC. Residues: CVSFSSYNEQFF.

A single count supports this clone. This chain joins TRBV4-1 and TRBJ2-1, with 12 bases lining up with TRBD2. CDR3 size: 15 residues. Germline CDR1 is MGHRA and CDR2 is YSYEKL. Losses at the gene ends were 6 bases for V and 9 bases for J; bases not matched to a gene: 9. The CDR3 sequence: CASRVRLAGEVEQFF. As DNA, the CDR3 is TGCGCCAGCAGGGTAAGACTAGCGGGAGAGGTTGAGCAGTTCTTC.

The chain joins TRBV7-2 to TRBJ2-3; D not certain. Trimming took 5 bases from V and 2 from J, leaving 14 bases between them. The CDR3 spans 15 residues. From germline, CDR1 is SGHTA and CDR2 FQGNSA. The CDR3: CASSKTGSTTDTQYF. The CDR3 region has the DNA TGTGCCAGCAGCAAAACCGGGTCTACCACAGATACGCAGTATTTT.

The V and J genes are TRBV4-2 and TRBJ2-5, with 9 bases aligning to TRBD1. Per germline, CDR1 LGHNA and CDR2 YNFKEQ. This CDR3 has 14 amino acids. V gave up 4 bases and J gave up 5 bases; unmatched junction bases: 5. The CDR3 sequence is CASSPGTGRETQYF. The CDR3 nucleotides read TGTGCCAGCAGCCCGGGGACAGGGAGGGAGACCCAGTACTTC.

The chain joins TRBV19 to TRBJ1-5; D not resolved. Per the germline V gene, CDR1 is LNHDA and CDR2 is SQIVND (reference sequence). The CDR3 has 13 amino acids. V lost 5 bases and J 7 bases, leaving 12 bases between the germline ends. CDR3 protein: CASSLQRAQPQHF. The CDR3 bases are TGTGCCAGTAGTCTCCAGAGAGCGCAGCCCCAGCATTTT.

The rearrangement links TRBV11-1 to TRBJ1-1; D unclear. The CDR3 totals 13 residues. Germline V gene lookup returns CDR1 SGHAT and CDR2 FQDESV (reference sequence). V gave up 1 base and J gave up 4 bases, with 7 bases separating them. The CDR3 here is CASSLVRATEAFF. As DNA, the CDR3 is TGTGCCAGCAGCTTAGTGAGAGCCACTGAAGCTTTCTTT.